This T cell receptor (beta chain) was profiled in a study of cytomegalovirus exposure and HLA in healthy donors. Germline lookup yields CDR1 GTSNPN and CDR2 SVGIG (reference sequence). The CDR3 sequence is 14 residues long. 13 Jbeta primers and 60 Vbeta primers were used for the PCR. Clones were sequenced by immunoSEQ multiplex PCR, and TCRdb holds only the in-frame ones, with some missing. The sample has fewer than 95,000 clones, roughly 80% seen once. This clonotype originated in a man aged 40-49 years in good health and CMV-seronegative. The rearrangement links TRBV30 to TRBJ2-2; D is possibly TRBD2 (5 bases). Sequences were obtained from PBMCs. The CDR3 bases are TGTGCTTCAAAAACGGGGACGAACACCGGGGAGCTGTTTTTT. Its protein is CASKTGTNTGELFF.